These T cell receptor beta chains were read from a single sample in a study of T-cell reconstitution after alpha-beta-depleted transplantation in children. TCRdb re-analysed the PCR reads in MiXCR, keeping a single row per CDR3 protein. The table shows a few hundred thousand distinct CDR3 sequences, with around 27% occurring only once. The sequences come from PBMCs, collected before TCRalphabeta/CD19-depleted stem cell transplant. These TCRs come from a boy under two years old with Wiskott-Aldrich syndrome, due to receive a stem cell transplant. Each CDR3 is given without its conserved first and last residue. The D gene is left open where the match is weak. Rows may omit the clone size; those that give it use once, few, many or a size class.

>.|TRBJ2-3|TRBV2|TRBD2
ASTETSATDTQY
>.|TRBJ2-1|TRBV5-6|.
ASSSDLGNEQF
>few|TRBJ1-5|TRBV27|.
ASINREVNNQPQH
>few|TRBJ1-4|TRBV12-3/TRBV12-4|.
ASRPGSTVSNEKLF
>.|TRBJ2-7|TRBV7-2|TRBD1
ASSPDRGDPKQY
>.|TRBJ2-2|TRBV20-1|.
SASAPRTGELF
>.|TRBJ1-2|TRBV5-1|.
ASRTDNYGYT
>few|TRBJ2-1|TRBV5-1|.
ASSKDRAGANEQF
>.|TRBJ2-5|TRBV4-1|TRBD2
ASSQHGGLAGIGQETQY
>few|TRBJ1-5|TRBV6-1|TRBD1
ASSEARQGGQPQH